This entry lists 13 T cell receptor beta chains sequenced from one sample in a study of blood T cell repertoires in COVID-19 (dated by TCRdb to 2018 to 2020). Library preparation was by the immunoSEQ multiplex PCR assay. This is the immuneACCESS table as TCRdb keeps it, with only in-frame sequences that have V and J called. A part of the clones is gone; compared with another copy, unresolved V genes explain less than half, and the rest is unexplained. The sample has around 97,000 clones on record, roughly 85% of them singletons. Approximately 3% of the sample lies in the top ten. Sample: peripheral blood. The receptors here all came from a man aged 50 to 60 in a cohort sampled during active COVID-19.

The rearrangement joins TRBV19 to TRBJ2-1; a possible D gene is TRBD2 (6 bases). The germline V and J ends were trimmed by 4 bases and 3 bases, with 10 bases remaining between them. Per germline, CDR1 LNHDA and CDR2 SQIVND (reference sequence). This CDR3 region has 14 residues. The CDR3 is CASSTRDFYNEQFF. For the CDR3, the DNA is TGTGCCAGTAGTACCCGGGACTTCTACAATGAGCAGTTCTTC.

The V gene is TRBV10-2, the J gene TRBJ1-5; D not certain. Germline V gene data show CDR1 as WSHSY and CDR2 as SAAADI. This CDR3 has 15 amino acids. V shed 4 bases and J shed 2 bases, with 12 bases lying between them. CDR3: CASSVGGSGNQPQHF. CDR3 in DNA: TGCGCCAGCAGTGTCGGAGGGTCGGGCAATCAGCCCCAGCATTTT.

V is TRBV3-1 (or the pseudogene TRBV3-2) and J is TRBJ1-6, with 9 nucleotides matching TRBD1. V dropped 0 bases and J dropped 3; count of bases not matched to a gene: 3. The CDR3 has 17 residues. Germline V gene data show CDR1 as LGHDT and CDR2 as YNNKEL (reference sequence). The CDR3 DNA is TGTGCCAGCAGCCAAGATAACAGGGGGCTCTATAATTCACCCCTCCACTTT. Translated, it gives CASSQDNRGLYNSPLHF.

As regards this clone: Other DNA sequences in this sample translate to the same CDR3. The rearrangement links TRBV9 to TRBJ2-7, with D possibly TRBD1 on 6 matching bases. The germline V and J ends were trimmed by 0 bases and 3 bases, with 7 bases remaining between them. Germline lookup yields CDR1 SGDLS and CDR2 YYNGEE. This CDR3 has 13 amino acids. The CDR3 DNA sequence: TGTGCCAGCAGCGTAGAACAGGGCTACGAGCAGTACTTC. It is translated as CASSVEQGYEQYF.

The V and J genes are TRBV27 and TRBJ1-5; unclear D gene. This CDR3 region has 16 residues. The germline V gene has CDR1 MNHEY and CDR2 SMNVEV (reference sequence). V lost 2 bases to trimming and J lost 1 base, with 12 bases between them. As DNA, the CDR3 is TGTGCCAGCAGTTTAAGTCCAACGGGAAGCAATCAGCCCCAGCATTTT. Translated, it gives CASSLSPTGSNQPQHF.

In this sample, this clone turned up once. The chain employs TRBV10-3 and TRBJ1-3; D unresolved. Per the germline V gene, CDR1 is ENHRY and CDR2 is SYGVKD. The CDR3 contains 17 residues. The ends were cut back, 2 bases at V and 0 bases at J, with 14 bases in the middle. CDR3 loop: CAISERSAGSSGNTIYF. The CDR3, as DNA: TGTGCCATCAGTGAGAGGTCGGCGGGAAGCTCTGGAAACACCATATATTTT.

The gene calls are TRBV6-5 and TRBJ2-3; a weak D match, TRBD1 (6 bases). Per germline, CDR1 MNHEY and CDR2 SVGAGI. CDR3 length: 15 residues. V was pared by 6 bases and J by 1 base, with 14 bases between. The CDR3 region has the DNA TGTGCCAGCAGGGCGACAGGTGGGGGCACAGATACGCAGTATTTT. It is translated as CASRATGGGTDTQYF.

V is TRBV19 and J is TRBJ2-3, with TRBD2 identical over 15 bases. The J segment lost 3 bases and the V segment lost 0 bases, leaving 4 bases of the junction unmatched. The CDR3 is made up of 18 amino acids. CDR1 LNHDA and CDR2 SQIVND come from the germline V gene (reference sequence). The CDR3 loop is CASSIDIGLAGGTDTQYF. DNA for the CDR3: TGTGCCAGTAGTATAGATATTGGACTAGCGGGGGGGACAGATACGCAGTATTTT.

V usage is TRBV4-1 and J usage is TRBJ1-4; TRBD1 might be the D (6 bases). Trimming pared 1 base from V and 4 bases from J, leaving 10 bases between. Germline assignment: CDR1 MGHRA and CDR2 YSYEKL. The length of the CDR3 is 15 residues. The CDR3, as DNA: TGCGCCAGCAGCCAAGGCCAGGGGTATAATGAAAAACTGTTTTTT. As protein: CASSQGQGYNEKLFF.

The gene calls are TRBV7-2 and TRBJ2-1; TRBD2 aligns across 10 bases. V lost 2 bases to trimming and J lost 6 bases; unmatched junction nucleotides: 1. The CDR3 spans 14 residues. Germline V CDR1 and CDR2: SGHTA, FQGNSA. The DNA for the CDR3 is TGTGCCAGCAGCTTACAGCGGGGGGGCAATGAGCAGTTCTTC. Protein: CASSLQRGGNEQFF.

V and J are TRBV19 and TRBJ1-3; the D gene is possibly TRBD1 (6 bases). The V end was cut by 5 bases, the J end by 0 bases, with 11 bases between. This CDR3 region has 15 residues. Per germline, CDR1 LNHDA and CDR2 SQIVND (reference sequence). In DNA form, the CDR3 reads TGTGCCAGTAGTCTGGTGGGACACTCTGGAAACACCATATATTTT. Translated: CASSLVGHSGNTIYF.

V and J are TRBV6-2 or TRBV6-3 and TRBJ1-5, with unresolved D. Looked up from germline, CDR1 is MNHEY and CDR2 is SVGEGT. V lost 0 bases, J lost 0 bases, and 6 bases lay in between. The CDR3 length is 15 residues. The CDR3 reads CASSYSAVSNQPQHF. For the CDR3, the DNA is TGTGCCAGCAGTTACTCGGCAGTTAGCAATCAGCCCCAGCATTTT.

A few counts support this clone. This chain joins TRBV24-1 and TRBJ2-5; D is ambiguous. The germline V gene has CDR1 KGHDR and CDR2 SFDVKD. This CDR3 is 14 amino acids long. Trimming cost V 4 bases and J 2 bases, with 10 bases left between them. CDR3: CATSDNDRQETQYF. DNA for the CDR3: TGTGCCACCAGTGACAATGATAGACAAGAGACCCAGTACTTC.